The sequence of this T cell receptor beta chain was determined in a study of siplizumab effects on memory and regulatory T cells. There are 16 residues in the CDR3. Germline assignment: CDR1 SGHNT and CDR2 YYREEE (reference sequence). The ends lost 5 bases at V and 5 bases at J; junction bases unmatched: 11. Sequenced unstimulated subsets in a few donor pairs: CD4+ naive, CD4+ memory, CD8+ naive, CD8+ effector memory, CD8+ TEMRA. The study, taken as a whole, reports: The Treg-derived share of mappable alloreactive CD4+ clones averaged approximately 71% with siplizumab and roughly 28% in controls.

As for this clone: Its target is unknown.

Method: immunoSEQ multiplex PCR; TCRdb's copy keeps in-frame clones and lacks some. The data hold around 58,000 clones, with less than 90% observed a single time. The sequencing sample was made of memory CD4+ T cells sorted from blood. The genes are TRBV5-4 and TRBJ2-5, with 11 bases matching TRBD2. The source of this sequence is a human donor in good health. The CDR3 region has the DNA TGTGCCAGCAGTCCGGTAGCGGGAGGGCCAGAGGAGACCCAGTACTTC. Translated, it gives CASSPVAGGPEETQYF.